These T cell receptor beta chains were read from a single sample in a study of spatial heterogeneity in lung cancer. Via MiXCR, TCRdb re-called the 5' RACE reads, giving one row per CDR3 protein. The repertoire holds 110,000 or so distinct CDR3 sequences, with 11% as singletons. Sequenced here: PBMCs, sampled at follow-up. These receptors were taken from a female donor with early-stage non-small cell lung cancer. Both conserved end residues are part of each CDR3. Fields, in order: CDR3 protein, CDR3 DNA, J gene, clone size, D gene, V gene. A D gene is named only where the DNA matches it firmly. Size is omitted from some rows. Given values are once, few, many or a class for expanded clones.

cdr3_aa: CASSQDPGRVDNEQFF
cdr3_nt: TGTGCCAGCAGCCAAGATCCAGGGCGGGTAGACAATGAGCAGTTCTTC
j_call: TRBJ2-1
clone_size: few
d_call: -
v_call: TRBV4-2

cdr3_aa: CSALRDPTNEKLFF
cdr3_nt: TGCAGTGCCCTCCGGGACCCAACTAATGAAAAACTGTTTTTT
j_call: TRBJ1-4
clone_size: many
d_call: -
v_call: TRBV20-1

cdr3_aa: CASSYPPDGQSHNEKLFF
cdr3_nt: TGTGCCAGCAGTTACCCTCCCGACGGACAGTCCCATAATGAAAAACTGTTTTTT
j_call: TRBJ1-4
clone_size: many
d_call: -
v_call: TRBV6-6

cdr3_aa: CSVDRGVGNEQFF
cdr3_nt: TGCAGCGTTGACAGAGGGGTGGGGAATGAGCAGTTCTTC
j_call: TRBJ2-1
clone_size: -
d_call: -
v_call: TRBV29-1

cdr3_aa: CASSYSSWGTSGNNEQFF
cdr3_nt: TGTGCCAGCAGTTACTCATCGTGGGGGACTAGCGGAAACAATGAGCAGTTCTTC
j_call: TRBJ2-1
clone_size: few
d_call: TRBD2
v_call: TRBV6-5

cdr3_aa: CASSSRLAGGNTQYF
cdr3_nt: TGTGCCAGTTCCTCTCGACTAGCGGGAGGCAATACGCAGTATTTT
j_call: TRBJ2-3
clone_size: few
d_call: TRBD2
v_call: TRBV19

cdr3_aa: CASSVTGIVNEQFF
cdr3_nt: TGTGCCAGCAGCGTGACCGGGATTGTCAATGAGCAGTTCTTC
j_call: TRBJ2-1
clone_size: -
d_call: -
v_call: TRBV9

cdr3_aa: CASSVSGVRERVLQETQYF
cdr3_nt: TGCGCCAGCAGCGTATCAGGGGTTCGCGAGCGGGTGCTCCAAGAGACCCAGTACTTC
j_call: TRBJ2-5
clone_size: -
d_call: -
v_call: TRBV5-1

cdr3_aa: CATRTTNQAFF
cdr3_nt: TGTGCCACCAGGACGACAAACCAAGCTTTCTTT
j_call: TRBJ1-1
clone_size: -
d_call: -
v_call: TRBV6-2/TRBV6-3

cdr3_aa: CASTGQGIYEQYF
cdr3_nt: TGCGCCAGCACGGGACAGGGCATCTACGAGCAGTACTTC
j_call: TRBJ2-7
clone_size: -
d_call: TRBD1
v_call: TRBV10-2

cdr3_aa: CASSPSVAPTYNEQFF
cdr3_nt: TGTGCCAGCAGCCCATCGGTGGCCCCAACCTACAATGAGCAGTTCTTC
j_call: TRBJ2-1
clone_size: once
d_call: -
v_call: TRBV3-1

cdr3_aa: CARLAESTDTQYF
cdr3_nt: TGTGCCAGACTAGCGGAGAGCACAGATACGCAGTATTTT
j_call: TRBJ2-3
clone_size: many
d_call: TRBD2
v_call: TRBV24-1

cdr3_aa: CSARLLTGISNYGYTF
cdr3_nt: TGCAGTGCTAGACTCCTCACAGGAATTTCGAACTATGGCTACACCTTC
j_call: TRBJ1-2
clone_size: few
d_call: -
v_call: TRBV20-1

cdr3_aa: CASSESTPLANSPLHF
cdr3_nt: TGCGCCAGCAGTGAGTCGACGCCCCTGGCCAATTCACCCCTCCACTTT
j_call: TRBJ1-6
clone_size: -
d_call: -
v_call: TRBV10-1

cdr3_aa: CASSQAAGTVYNEQFF
cdr3_nt: TGCGCCAGCAGCCAAGCCGCCGGGACAGTCTACAATGAGCAGTTCTTC
j_call: TRBJ2-1
clone_size: many
d_call: TRBD1
v_call: TRBV4-1

cdr3_aa: CASSLQTSRGNEQFF
cdr3_nt: TGTGCCAGCAGCCTGCAAACGTCCCGGGGGAATGAGCAGTTCTTC
j_call: TRBJ2-1
clone_size: -
d_call: -
v_call: TRBV7-2

cdr3_aa: CASKPGLSSNQPQHF
cdr3_nt: TGTGCCAGCAAGCCGGGGCTTTCTAGCAATCAGCCCCAGCATTTT
j_call: TRBJ1-5
clone_size: many
d_call: -
v_call: TRBV6-5

cdr3_aa: CASSPPGTGEQFF
cdr3_nt: TGTGCCAGCAGCCCCCCCGGCACCGGTGAGCAGTTCTTC
j_call: TRBJ2-1
clone_size: many
d_call: -
v_call: TRBV7-9

cdr3_aa: CASSPTPGASTEAFF
cdr3_nt: TGTGCCAGCTCACCCACTCCCGGGGCTAGCACTGAAGCTTTCTTT
j_call: TRBJ1-1
clone_size: -
d_call: -
v_call: TRBV18

cdr3_aa: CASSLRQGRETQYF
cdr3_nt: TGTGCCAGCAGCCTAAGACAGGGGCGTGAGACCCAGTACTTC
j_call: TRBJ2-5
clone_size: -
d_call: TRBD1
v_call: TRBV7-2

cdr3_aa: CASSQVVTRAGELFF
cdr3_nt: TGCGCCAGCAGCCAAGTTGTTACGAGGGCCGGGGAGCTGTTTTTT
j_call: TRBJ2-2
clone_size: many
d_call: -
v_call: TRBV4-3

cdr3_aa: CASSFASSNQPQHF
cdr3_nt: TGTGCCAGCAGTTTTGCCAGTAGCAATCAGCCCCAGCATTTT
j_call: TRBJ1-5
clone_size: few
d_call: -
v_call: TRBV12-3/TRBV12-4

cdr3_aa: CATRRSTGELFF
cdr3_nt: TGTGCCACCAGACGGAGTACCGGGGAGCTGTTTTTT
j_call: TRBJ2-2
clone_size: many
d_call: -
v_call: TRBV24-1

cdr3_aa: CASSGGQTLGSGNTIYF
cdr3_nt: TGTGCCAGCTCTGGAGGGCAGACCTTGGGCTCTGGAAACACCATATATTTT
j_call: TRBJ1-3
clone_size: few
d_call: -
v_call: TRBV18

cdr3_aa: CASGLALIDEQFF
cdr3_nt: TGTGCCAGTGGACTAGCCTTAATCGATGAGCAGTTCTTC
j_call: TRBJ2-1
clone_size: few
d_call: TRBD2
v_call: TRBV28

cdr3_aa: CASSLGSISGNTIYF
cdr3_nt: TGTGCCAGCAGTTTAGGGAGTATCTCTGGAAACACCATATATTTT
j_call: TRBJ1-3
clone_size: many
d_call: -
v_call: TRBV28

cdr3_aa: CASRDTSSYNEQFF
cdr3_nt: TGTGCCAGCCGTGACACGAGCTCCTACAATGAGCAGTTCTTC
j_call: TRBJ2-1
clone_size: few
d_call: -
v_call: TRBV12-3/TRBV12-4

cdr3_aa: CASSEGLAGGPTLPYTDTQYF
cdr3_nt: TGTGCCAGCAGTGAAGGACTAGCGGGAGGGCCTACCCTCCCGTACACAGATACGCAGTATTTT
j_call: TRBJ2-3
clone_size: -
d_call: TRBD2
v_call: TRBV27

cdr3_aa: CASSNTGGANTGELFF
cdr3_nt: TGTGCCAGCAGTAACACAGGGGGCGCGAACACCGGGGAGCTGTTTTTT
j_call: TRBJ2-2
clone_size: many
d_call: TRBD1
v_call: TRBV12-3/TRBV12-4

cdr3_aa: CSAPRTGYQETQYF
cdr3_nt: TGCAGTGCTCCCCGGACAGGCTACCAAGAGACCCAGTACTTC
j_call: TRBJ2-5
clone_size: many
d_call: TRBD1
v_call: TRBV20-1

cdr3_aa: CASPGLLNLDYEQYF
cdr3_nt: TGTGCCAGCCCGGGACTACTAAACCTGGACTACGAGCAGTACTTC
j_call: TRBJ2-7
clone_size: few
d_call: -
v_call: TRBV21-1

cdr3_aa: CASSPGTRNQPQHF
cdr3_nt: TGTGCCAGCAGCCCCGGGACACGCAATCAGCCCCAGCATTTT
j_call: TRBJ1-5
clone_size: -
d_call: -
v_call: TRBV12-3/TRBV12-4

cdr3_aa: CSVEISADTQYF
cdr3_nt: TGCAGCGTTGAGATTAGTGCAGATACGCAGTATTTT
j_call: TRBJ2-3
clone_size: few
d_call: -
v_call: TRBV29-1

cdr3_aa: CASNGQGNSPPHF
cdr3_nt: TGTGCCAGCAACGGCCAGGGAAATTCACCCCCCCACTTT
j_call: TRBJ1-6
clone_size: -
d_call: -
v_call: TRBV3-1

cdr3_aa: CASSLENSYTF
cdr3_nt: TGTGCCAGCAGCTTAGAGAATAGCTACACCTTC
j_call: TRBJ1-2
clone_size: -
d_call: -
v_call: TRBV7-2

cdr3_aa: CASSPRKGTGFYNEQFF
cdr3_nt: TGTGCCAGCAGTCCGCGGAAAGGGACAGGCTTCTACAATGAGCAGTTCTTC
j_call: TRBJ2-1
clone_size: many
d_call: TRBD1
v_call: TRBV28

cdr3_aa: CASSLDRDSYEQYF
cdr3_nt: TGCGCCAGCAGCTTGGACAGGGACTCCTACGAGCAGTACTTC
j_call: TRBJ2-7
clone_size: -
d_call: -
v_call: TRBV5-1

cdr3_aa: CASLLRLGAFF
cdr3_nt: TGTGCCAGTTTGCTGAGGCTGGGCGCTTTCTTT
j_call: TRBJ1-1
clone_size: -
d_call: -
v_call: TRBV28

cdr3_aa: CASSRASEDTQYF
cdr3_nt: TGCGCCAGCAGTAGGGCCAGCGAAGATACGCAGTATTTT
j_call: TRBJ2-3
clone_size: -
d_call: -
v_call: TRBV10-2

cdr3_aa: CASRGTSSYNEQFF
cdr3_nt: TGCGCCAGCAGAGGGACCAGCTCCTACAATGAGCAGTTCTTC
j_call: TRBJ2-1
clone_size: many
d_call: -
v_call: TRBV5-1

cdr3_aa: CASSFRRQTQYF
cdr3_nt: TGTGCCAGCAGCTTCAGGCGACAGACCCAGTACTTC
j_call: TRBJ2-5
clone_size: -
d_call: -
v_call: TRBV5-6

cdr3_aa: CASSPSGRDETQYF
cdr3_nt: TGTGCCAGCTCACCTAGCGGGAGAGATGAGACCCAGTACTTC
j_call: TRBJ2-5
clone_size: -
d_call: TRBD2
v_call: TRBV18

cdr3_aa: CASSARNSPLHF
cdr3_nt: TGTGCCAGTAGTGCGAGGAATTCACCCCTCCACTTT
j_call: TRBJ1-6
clone_size: few
d_call: -
v_call: TRBV19

cdr3_aa: CASSARPGDRNYGYTF
cdr3_nt: TGTGCCAGTAGTGCCCGACCGGGGGATCGAAACTATGGCTACACCTTC
j_call: TRBJ1-2
clone_size: -
d_call: -
v_call: TRBV19

cdr3_aa: CASSQGQGVTQYF
cdr3_nt: TGTGCCAGCAGTCAGGGACAGGGAGTGACCCAGTACTTC
j_call: TRBJ2-5
clone_size: few
d_call: TRBD1
v_call: TRBV6-5

cdr3_aa: CSASLWRSYNEQFF
cdr3_nt: TGCAGTGCCTCGTTGTGGCGGAGTTACAATGAGCAGTTCTTC
j_call: TRBJ2-1
clone_size: -
d_call: -
v_call: TRBV20-1

cdr3_aa: CASSVASGRSTDTQYF
cdr3_nt: TGTGCCAGCAGCGTAGCTAGCGGTCGTAGCACAGATACGCAGTATTTT
j_call: TRBJ2-3
clone_size: -
d_call: TRBD2
v_call: TRBV9